This T cell receptor (beta chain) was captured in a study of monozygotic twins with inflammatory bowel disease. Broader study findings: A single strong clonotype or signal linked to IBD was not supported. Twin concordance left repertoire similarity unchanged, with limited power a possible explanation for this lack of difference. Those with IBD had lower TCRbeta diversity (inverse Simpson) than their healthy co-twins did.

Comment on this clonotype: Its target is unknown.

UMIs containing a 6-nucleotide sample barcode were added via template switching. For each CDR3 protein, TCRdb gives one entry from its re-call of the 5' RACE reads, without DNA. In all, the sample yields some 200,000 distinct CDR3 sequences. Sequences were obtained from blood. This TCR was recovered from a human donor with ulcerative colitis or Crohn's disease, or a healthy co-twin of an affected twin (not recorded which).

The CDR3 loop is CASSLGGLENGYTF. The V and J genes are TRBV5-1 and TRBJ1-2; lacking DNA, the TRBD1 call made by TCRdb goes unchecked. There are 14 residues in the CDR3. Germline V lookup: CDR1 SGHRS, CDR2 YFSETQ.